The clone carrying this TCR beta chain was counted once. Its antigen is undetermined. These data belong to a study of shared clonotypes between healthy human individuals. General study points: Rarefaction indicated that sorted-subset sequencing remained incomplete although depth was large.

This CDR3 has 11 residues. Germline V gives CDR1 DFQATT, CDR2 SNEGSKA (reference sequence). The V and J ends lost 7 bases and 4 bases respectively, with 10 bases between them. In the sorted-subset replicate PCRs, 200 ng DNA, tens of thousands of T cell genomes, was used. Only in-frame clones appear in the TCRdb table, and some are missing; sequencing was by immunoSEQ multiplex PCR. The sample yields more than 2 million clones, less than 95% seen once. Naive CD8 cells lacked CD45RO, underwent positive selection for CCR7 and left out terminally differentiated effector memory CD45RA+ cells. The TCR sequence derives from a man in his late teens or twenties in good health. Specimen: naive CD8+ T cells sorted from blood. The chain combines TRBV20-1 with TRBJ1-1; no reliable D call. CDR3 coding DNA: TGCAGTGGGAATTGGGGCACTGAAGCTTTCTTT. Protein product: CSGNWGTEAFF.